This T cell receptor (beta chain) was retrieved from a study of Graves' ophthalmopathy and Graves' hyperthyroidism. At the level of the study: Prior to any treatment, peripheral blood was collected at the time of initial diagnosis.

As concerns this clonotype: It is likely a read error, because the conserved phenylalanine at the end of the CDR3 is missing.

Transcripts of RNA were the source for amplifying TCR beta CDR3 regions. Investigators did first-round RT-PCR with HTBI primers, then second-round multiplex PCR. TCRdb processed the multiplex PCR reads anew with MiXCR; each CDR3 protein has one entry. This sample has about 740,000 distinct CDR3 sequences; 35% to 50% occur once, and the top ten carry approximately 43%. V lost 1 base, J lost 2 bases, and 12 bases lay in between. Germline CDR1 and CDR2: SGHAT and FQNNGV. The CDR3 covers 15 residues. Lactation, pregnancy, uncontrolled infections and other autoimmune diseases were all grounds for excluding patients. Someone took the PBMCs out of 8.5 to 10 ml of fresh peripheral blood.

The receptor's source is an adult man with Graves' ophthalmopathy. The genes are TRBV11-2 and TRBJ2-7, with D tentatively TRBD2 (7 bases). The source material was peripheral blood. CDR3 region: CASSLARGPTYEQYL. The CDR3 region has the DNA TGTGCCAGCAGCTTAGCGCGGGGGCCCACCTACGAGCAGTACCTC.